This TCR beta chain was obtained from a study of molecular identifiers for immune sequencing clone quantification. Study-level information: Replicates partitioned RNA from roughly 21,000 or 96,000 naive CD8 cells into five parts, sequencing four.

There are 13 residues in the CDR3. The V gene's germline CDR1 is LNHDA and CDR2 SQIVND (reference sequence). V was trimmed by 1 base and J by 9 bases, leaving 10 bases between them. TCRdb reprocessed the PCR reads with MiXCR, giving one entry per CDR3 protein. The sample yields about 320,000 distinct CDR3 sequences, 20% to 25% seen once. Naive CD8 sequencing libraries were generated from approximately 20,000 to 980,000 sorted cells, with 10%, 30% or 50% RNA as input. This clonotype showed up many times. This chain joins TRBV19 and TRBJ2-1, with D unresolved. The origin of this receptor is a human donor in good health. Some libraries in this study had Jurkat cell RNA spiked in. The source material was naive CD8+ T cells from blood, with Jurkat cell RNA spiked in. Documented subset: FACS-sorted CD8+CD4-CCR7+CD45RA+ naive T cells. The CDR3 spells CASSIAGAGEQFF. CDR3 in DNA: TGTGCCAGTAGTATAGCAGGAGCAGGTGAGCAGTTCTTC.